Listed below are T cell receptor beta chains from one sample, sequenced in a study of cytomegalovirus exposure and HLA in healthy donors. Produced via immunoSEQ multiplex PCR; TCRdb's table is partial and in-frame only. The sample has about 140,000 clones, approximately 80% seen once. Sample: PBMCs. The receptors were gathered from a male donor in good health and CMV-seronegative. CDR3s include the opening cysteine and the closing phenylalanine or tryptophan.

v_call	cdr3_length	j_call	cdr3_aa
TRBV28	17	TRBJ1-5	CASSLSWPRVGDQPQHF
TRBV6-1	15	TRBJ2-1	CASSAGASGMGEQFF
TRBV6-6	15	TRBJ1-2	CASSYAGTPNYGYTF
TRBV5-4	18	TRBJ2-1	CASSSRGGSGSSYNEQFF
TRBV5-4	14	TRBJ1-4	CASSLNRGNEKLFF
TRBV6-1	15	TRBJ1-6	CASSASGTQTSPLHF
TRBV18	15	TRBJ2-7	CASSPTSGETYEQYF
TRBV4-2	16	TRBJ2-3	CASSHPTSGHTDTQYF
TRBV6-1	13	TRBJ2-2	CASSTGGSGELFF
TRBV15	15	TRBJ1-1	CATSRSRGGNTEAFF